The source of this T cell receptor beta chain is a study of OX40 agonist ivuxolimab in advanced cancers. Between the trimmed V and J ends, which lost 5 bases and 2 bases, there was a span of 16 bases. Germline V gene sequence: CDR1 MDHEN, CDR2 SYDVKM. CDR3 length: 15 residues. Clones were read by immunoSEQ multiplex PCR, and TCRdb kept only the in-frame ones, dropping some. In the table there are fewer than 30,000 clones, around 86% of which are singletons. As regards this clone: Its antigen remains unidentified.

Findings and limits, study-wide: More expanded clones were found, on average, in CD8+ than in CD4+ T cells.

The sample in question was CD4+ or CD8+ T cells sorted from blood, obtained in a trial of the OX40 agonist ivuxolimab. This TCR was sampled from an adult with an advanced solid tumor such as melanoma, head and neck, liver or kidney cancer. The chain uses TRBV28 and TRBJ2-7; D gene unclear. The CDR3 is CASSPEVGYAYEQYF. CDR3 coding DNA: TGTGCCAGCAGTCCCGAAGTCGGCTACGCCTACGAGCAGTACTTC. The variable domain in full, completed from reference TRBV28 and TRBJ2-7, reads DVKVTQSSRYLVKRTGEKVFLECVQDMDHENMFWYRQDPGLGLRLIYFSYDVKMKEKGDIPEGYSVSREKKERFSLILESASTNQTSMYLCASSPEVGYAYEQYFGPGTRLTVT.